Listed here are 8 T cell receptor beta chains from one sample, sequenced in a study of cytomegalovirus exposure and HLA in healthy donors. Primers: 60 Vbeta forward and 13 Jbeta reverse. The protocol was immunoSEQ multiplex PCR, while the TCRdb copy is restricted to in-frame clones and leaves out a portion. The sample has approximately 280,000 clones, 70% to 90% seen once; the top ten hold approximately 2.2%. The specimen was PBMCs. These TCRs come from a young woman in good health and CMV-seronegative.

The CDR3 DNA is TGCGCCAGCAGTGGACGTACTGACAGGATTAGCAATCAGCCCCAGCATTTT. As protein: CASSGRTDRISNQPQHF. The chain combines TRBV10-2 with TRBJ1-5; D is perhaps TRBD1 (6 bases). Trimming took 4 bases from V and 0 from J, leaving 16 bases between them. The CDR3 is 17 amino acids. Per the germline V gene, CDR1 is WSHSY and CDR2 is SAAADI.

The V gene is TRBV5-1, the J gene TRBJ1-1; D unclear. V was trimmed by 4 bases and J by 0 bases, leaving 10 bases between them. The V gene's germline CDR1 is SGHRS and CDR2 YFSETQ. The CDR3 runs 14 residues. CDR3 nucleotide sequence: TGCGCCAGCAGCCTGGACGGTATGAACACTGAAGCTTTCTTT. Protein: CASSLDGMNTEAFF. Combining the CDR3 with reference TRBV5-1 and TRBJ1-1 gives the whole variable domain KAGVTQTPRYLIKTRGQQVTLSCSPISGHRSVSWYQQTPGQGLQFLFEYFSETQRNKGNFPGRFSGRQFSNSRSEMNVSTLELGDSALYLCASSLDGMNTEAFFGQGTRLTVV.

The V and J genes are TRBV10-1 and TRBJ2-5, with a weak D call TRBD1 (6 bases). Trimming stripped 0 bases from V and 2 bases from J, with 13 bases between. Germline CDR1 WNHNN, CDR2 SYGVQD (reference sequence). The CDR3 is 16 amino acids. The CDR3 sequence: CASSESGGKGQETQYF. DNA for the CDR3: TGCGCCAGCAGTGAGTCAGGGGGTAAGGGGCAAGAGACCCAGTACTTC.

The chain uses TRBV7-2 and TRBJ2-1; TRBD2 matches at 9 bases. Germline trimming cut 1 base from V and 7 bases from J; bases unmatched to any gene: 5. CDR1 is SGHTA and CDR2 is FQGNSA in the germline V gene. The CDR3 consists of 15 residues. The CDR3 DNA sequence: TGTGCCAGCAGCTTAGTTGCGGGGGGGCGGAATGAGCAGTTCTTC. Translated, it gives CASSLVAGGRNEQFF. Combining the CDR3 with reference TRBV7-2 and TRBJ2-1 gives the whole variable domain GAGVSQSPSNKVTEKGKDVELRCDPISGHTALYWYRQSLGQGLEFLIYFQGNSAPDKSGLPSDRFSAERTGGSVSTLTIQRTQQEDSAVYLCASSLVAGGRNEQFFGPGTRLTVL.

This clone was seen just once. The chain couples TRBV29-1 to TRBJ2-6; tentative D call: TRBD2 (5 bases). Per the germline V gene, CDR1 is SQVTM and CDR2 is ANQGSEA. The CDR3 loop spans 14 amino acids. The V end lost 3 bases, the J end lost 3 bases, and 9 bases lay between the germline ends. DNA for the CDR3: TGCAGCGTTGAGGAAGAGGGTGGGGCCAACGTCCTGACTTTC. This sequence encodes CSVEEEGGANVLTF.

A single count supports this clone. This chain uses TRBV10-1 with TRBJ2-1; 10 bases are a match to TRBD1. Germline lookup yields CDR1 WNHNN and CDR2 SYGVQD (reference sequence). The J segment lost 5 bases and the V segment lost 0 bases, leaving 10 bases of the junction unmatched. This CDR3 is 18 amino acids long. The CDR3 is CASSESYQTGTGDNEQFF. CDR3 bases: TGCGCCAGCAGTGAGTCCTATCAAACCGGGACAGGGGACAATGAGCAGTTCTTC.

V and J are TRBV6-6 and TRBJ1-1, with D maybe TRBD1 (6 bases). This CDR3 comprises 14 residues. Germline loops: CDR1 MNHNY, CDR2 SVGAGI (reference sequence). With 7 bases removed from V and 3 bases from J, the gap between germline ends came to 15 bases. The CDR3 coding sequence is TGTGCCAGCACCAACAGGGTCTCTGACACTGAAGCTTTCTTT. This sequence encodes CASTNRVSDTEAFF.

This clone has only a few counts. An end of the junction does not agree with germline; a read error may underlie this. This sequence joins TRBV7-7 and TRBJ2-5, with a weak D call TRBD2 (7 bases). The germline V gene encodes CDR1 SSHAT and CDR2 FNYEAQ (reference sequence). The CDR3 totals 14 residues. CDR3 amino acids: CASSFSRGGETQYF. The CDR3 DNA follows: TGTGCTAGCAGCTTCAGCAGGGGAGGGGAGACCCAGTACTTC.